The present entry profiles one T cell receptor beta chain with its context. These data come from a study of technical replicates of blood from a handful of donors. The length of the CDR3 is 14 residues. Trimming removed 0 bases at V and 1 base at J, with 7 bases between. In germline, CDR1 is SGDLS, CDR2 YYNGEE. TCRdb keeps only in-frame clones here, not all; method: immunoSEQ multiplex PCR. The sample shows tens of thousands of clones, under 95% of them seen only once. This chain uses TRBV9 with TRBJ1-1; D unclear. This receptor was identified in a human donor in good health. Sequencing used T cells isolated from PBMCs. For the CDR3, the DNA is TGTGCCAGCAGCGTAGCTGGAGCGAACACTGAAGCTTTCTTT. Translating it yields CASSVAGANTEAFF.